The text below deals with one T cell receptor (beta chain). The protocol was immunoSEQ multiplex PCR, while the TCRdb copy is restricted to in-frame clones and leaves out a portion. This table has tens of thousands of clones, 85% appearing once. This CDR3 comprises 13 residues. V was cut by 6 bases and J by 0 bases, with 8 bases left in between. In germline, CDR1 is MNHNY, CDR2 SVGAGI (reference sequence). The data derive from a study of blood T cell repertoires in COVID-19. As for the study in general: Whether acute or convalescent, the COVID-19 samples came from the United States, Italy and Spain.

This TCR was sampled from a human donor with acute or convalescent COVID-19. The donor label of this sample is uncertain. The chain combines TRBV6-6 with TRBJ1-2; D gene ambiguous. Sequencing used peripheral blood. The CDR3, as DNA: TGTGCCAGCAGCCAGACAACTAACTATGGCTACACCTTC. This encodes CASSQTTNYGYTF.